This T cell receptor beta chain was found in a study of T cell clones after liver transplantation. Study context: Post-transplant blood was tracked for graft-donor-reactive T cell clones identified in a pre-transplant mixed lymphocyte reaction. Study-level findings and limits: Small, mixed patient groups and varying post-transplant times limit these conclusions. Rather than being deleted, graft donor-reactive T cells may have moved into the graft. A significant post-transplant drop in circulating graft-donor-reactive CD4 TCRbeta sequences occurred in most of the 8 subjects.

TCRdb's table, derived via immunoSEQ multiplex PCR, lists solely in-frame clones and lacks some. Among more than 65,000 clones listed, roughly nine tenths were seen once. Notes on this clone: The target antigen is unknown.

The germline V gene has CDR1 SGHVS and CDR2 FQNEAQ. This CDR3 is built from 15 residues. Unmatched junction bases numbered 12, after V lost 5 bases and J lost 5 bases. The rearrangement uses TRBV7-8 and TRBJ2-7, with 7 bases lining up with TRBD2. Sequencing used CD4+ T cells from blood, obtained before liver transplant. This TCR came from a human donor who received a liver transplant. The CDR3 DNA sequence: TGTGCCAGCAGCATCTCCAGCGGGAAAGGGAACGAGCAGTACTTC. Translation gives CASSISSGKGNEQYF.